These 22 T cell receptor beta chains share one sample of origin, sequenced in a study of identical twins. TCRdb re-analysed the 5' RACE reads in MiXCR, keeping a single row per CDR3 protein. The sample shows about 690,000 distinct CDR3 sequences, around 5.7% of them seen only once. The sequencing input was naive T cells sorted from blood. The receptors originated from a young man in good health.

Comment on this clonotype: Compared with germline, one end of the junction differs, possibly owing to a read error. The chain employs TRBV27 and TRBJ2-1; TRBD2 matches 13 bases. The CDR3 extends over 18 amino acids. The V gene's germline CDR1 is MNHEY and CDR2 SMNVEV (reference sequence). In DNA form, the CDR3 reads TGTGCCAGCAGTTTATTGACTAGCGGGAGGACTGGGCGAGATGAGCAGTCCTTC. Translation: CASSLLTSGRTGRDEQSF.

This clonotype was seen at least ten times. The chain couples TRBV7-2 to TRBJ2-1, with D possibly being TRBD1 (5 bases). V dropped 1 base and J dropped 8 bases, with 12 bases sitting between them. The CDR3 is made up of 14 amino acids. The germline V gene encodes CDR1 SGHTA and CDR2 FQGNSA. Written as DNA, the CDR3 is TGTGCCAGCAGCTTAGGGCAGGGCTGGGATGAGCAGTTCTTC. As protein: CASSLGQGWDEQFF. The entire variable domain, with the rest obtained from reference TRBV7-2 and TRBJ2-1, is as follows: GAGVSQSPSNKVTEKGKDVELRCDPISGHTALYWYRQSLGQGLEFLIYFQGNSAPDKSGLPSDRFSAERTGGSVSTLTIQRTQQEDSAVYLCASSLGQGWDEQFFGPGTRLTVL.

This clonotype was observed a few times. This chain connects TRBV15 to TRBJ1-5, with D perhaps TRBD1 (5 bases). Germline lookup yields CDR1 LNHNV and CDR2 YYDKDF (reference sequence). The length of the CDR3 is 14 residues. V dropped 6 bases and J dropped 2 bases, with 11 bases sitting between them. In DNA, the CDR3 is TGTGCCACCAGAGGAAGGGGCGGCAATCAGCCCCAGCATTTT. Amino acids: CATRGRGGNQPQHF.

Ten or more counts support this clonotype. The gene calls are TRBV5-1 and TRBJ2-3; no reliable D call. CDR1 is SGHRS and CDR2 is YFSETQ in the germline V gene. The CDR3 consists of 14 residues. Trimming took 1 base from V and 4 from J, leaving 10 bases between them. CDR3 in amino acids: CASSLPVEADTQYF. Here the CDR3 DNA reads TGCGCCAGCAGCTTGCCGGTAGAGGCAGATACGCAGTATTTT.

This clonotype was seen more than once but under ten times. This chain links TRBV6-5 with TRBJ2-1; 7 bases align to TRBD2. Trimming cost V 6 bases and J 8 bases; bases outside gene matches: 4. The CDR3 is 12 amino acids. CDR1 is MNHEY, CDR2 SVGAGI, per germline. This chain's CDR3 is CASRRLAHEQFF. DNA of the CDR3: TGTGCCAGCAGACGACTAGCCCATGAGCAGTTCTTC.

This clonotype came up many times. The chain is built from TRBV29-1 and TRBJ2-1, with 7 positions matching TRBD1. The germline CDR1 and CDR2 sequences are SQVTM and ANQGSEA. The CDR3 sequence is 14 residues long. J was trimmed by 3 bases and V by 6 bases; bases with no gene match: 8. CDR3 residues: CSVLRDRDYNEQFF. CDR3 DNA: TGCAGCGTCCTTCGGGACAGAGACTACAATGAGCAGTTCTTC.

Many counts were recorded for this clonotype. The V call is TRBV9, the J call TRBJ2-5, with D uncertain. Germline V gene sequence: CDR1 SGDLS, CDR2 YYNGEE. This CDR3 comprises 13 residues. The germline V and J ends were trimmed by 2 bases and 3 bases, with 8 bases remaining between them. The CDR3 DNA is TGTGCCAGCAGCGTTTCGGTGAAAGAGACCCAGTACTTC. It yields the protein CASSVSVKETQYF.

This clonotype was detected many times. The chain employs TRBV29-1 and TRBJ2-1; D is possibly TRBD1 (5 bases). V dropped 0 bases and J dropped 0 bases, with 15 bases sitting between them. Germline assignment: CDR1 SQVTM and CDR2 ANQGSEA. The CDR3 spans 17 residues. The CDR3 reads CSVEEGVAKSSYNEQFF. CDR3 bases: TGCAGCGTTGAAGAAGGGGTCGCCAAGAGCTCCTACAATGAGCAGTTCTTC.

This clonotype was found many times. The V and J genes are TRBV12-3 or TRBV12-4 and TRBJ1-1; possible D gene TRBD1, 6 bases. Trimming left V 4 bases short and J 3 bases short, with 12 bases between. The CDR3 has 14 amino acids. The CDR3 DNA sequence: TGTGCCAGCAGTTACGACAGGAGAGACACTGAAGCTTTCTTT. Its translation: CASSYDRRDTEAFF.

The chain carries TRBV5-1 and TRBJ2-1; possible D gene TRBD2, 6 bases. Germline V CDR1 and CDR2: SGHRS, YFSETQ. The CDR3 sequence is 17 residues long. Deletions cut 4 bases from V and 0 bases from J, with 17 bases between. The CDR3: CASSPSSGSSSYNEQFF. In nucleotides, the CDR3 is TGCGCCAGCAGCCCTTCCAGCGGGTCCAGCTCCTACAATGAGCAGTTCTTC.

The table lists this clonotype with many counts. V gene TRBV27 combines with J gene TRBJ2-3, with D maybe TRBD2 (7 bases). The CDR3 is 19 residues long. Germline V gene data show CDR1 as MNHEY and CDR2 as SMNVEV (reference sequence). With 0 bases removed from V and 4 bases from J, the gap between germline ends came to 23 bases. In DNA form, the CDR3 reads TGTGCCAGCAGTTTATCCCCTAGGGGGGGGCGCCGGGGACCAGATACGCAGTATTTT. It codes for CASSLSPRGGRRGPDTQYF.

A few counts support this clonotype. The V call is TRBV12-3 or TRBV12-4, the J call TRBJ1-6; perhaps TRBD1 as D (5 bases). Trimming left V 8 bases short and J 10 bases short, with 15 bases between. The CDR3 consists of 13 residues. The CDR3 loop reads CASSQGAISPLHF. DNA of the CDR3: TGTGCCAGCTCCCAAGGGGCAATCTCACCCCTCCACTTT.

This clonotype showed up many times. V usage is TRBV25-1 and J usage is TRBJ1-1; D is unresolved. Between the trimmed V and J ends, which lost 1 base and 0 bases, there was a span of 9 bases. The CDR3 totals 15 residues. CDR1 is MGHDK and CDR2 is SYGVNS in the germline V gene. CDR3 loop: CASSEFGSLNTEAFF. The DNA of the CDR3 is TGTGCCAGCAGTGAATTTGGGTCTCTGAACACTGAAGCTTTCTTT.

This clonotype was recorded at least ten times. V usage is TRBV11-2 and J usage is TRBJ2-1, with D possibly TRBD1 on 5 matching bases. V was trimmed by 5 bases and J by 5 bases, leaving 16 bases between them. The length of the CDR3 is 15 residues. Germline-derived CDR1 and CDR2 are SGHAT and FQNNGV. CDR3 in amino acids: CASSPTGLPNNEQFF. DNA of the CDR3: TGTGCCAGCAGCCCCACAGGCCTTCCTAACAATGAGCAGTTCTTC.

This clonotype was picked up many times. The rearrangement joins TRBV15 to TRBJ2-7; 11 bases match TRBD2. Germline V lookup: CDR1 LNHNV, CDR2 YYDKDF (reference sequence). Trimming took 3 bases from V and 4 from J; bases not matched to a gene: 5. The CDR3 is made up of 15 amino acids. CDR3 region: CATSSGTSGPYEQYF. CDR3 nucleotides: TGTGCCACCAGCAGCGGGACTAGCGGTCCGTACGAGCAGTACTTC.

This clonotype was seen more than once but under ten times. This chain connects TRBV12-3 or TRBV12-4 to TRBJ1-6; D gene ambiguous. There are 15 residues in the CDR3. The germline V and J ends were trimmed by 7 bases and 10 bases, with 20 bases remaining between them. For the CDR3, the DNA is TGTGCCAGCACCCAAACTAAGGGTATGGACTCACCCCTCCACTTT. Amino acids: CASTQTKGMDSPLHF.

This clonotype was recorded many times. This rearrangement joins TRBV20-1 to TRBJ2-1; 7 bases are a match to TRBD2. CDR3 length: 12 residues. Germline V gives CDR1 DFQATT, CDR2 SNEGSKA (reference sequence). V shed 1 base, J shed 9 bases, and the junction held 3 bases outside the gene matches. The CDR3 DNA reads TGCAGTGCTAGAGGACTAGCCAGTGAGCAGTTCTTC. Protein: CSARGLASEQFF.

This clonotype was detected only a few times. The CDR3 loop reads CASTQGSYGYTF. The CDR3 DNA is TGTGCCAGTACCCAGGGATCCTATGGCTACACCTTC. The chain carries TRBV19 and TRBJ1-2; D is possibly TRBD1 (5 bases). Germline assignment: CDR1 LNHDA and CDR2 SQIVND (reference sequence). V lost 7 bases and J lost 4, with 10 bases in between. There are 12 residues in the CDR3.

This clonotype was recorded a few times. The CDR3 coding sequence is TGTGCCAGCAGCTTAGGGGGGACAGGTAGAGGCATTCAGTACTTC. Encoded protein: CASSLGGTGRGIQYF. The chain is built from TRBV7-2 and TRBJ2-4; 8 bases line up with TRBD1. The CDR3 is made up of 15 amino acids. Germline-derived CDR1 and CDR2 are SGHTA and FQGNSA. V was pared by 1 base and J by 9 bases, with 8 bases of the junction left unmatched.

The genes are TRBV29-1 and TRBJ2-3; 7 bases match TRBD1. The germline CDR1 and CDR2 sequences are SQVTM and ANQGSEA. The CDR3 covers 14 residues. The trim removed 7 bases at V and 2 bases at J, leaving 9 bases unmatched. In DNA form, the CDR3 reads TGCAGCGCCTACAGGGGACCTAACACAGATACGCAGTATTTT. The encoded protein is CSAYRGPNTDTQYF.

There are a few counts of this clonotype. This rearrangement joins TRBV6-5 to TRBJ2-1; 7 nucleotides agree with TRBD1. The J segment lost 8 bases and the V segment lost 2 bases, leaving 6 bases of the junction unmatched. Germline assignment: CDR1 MNHEY and CDR2 SVGAGI. The CDR3 covers 14 residues. The CDR3 region is CASSYPGQFDEQFF. CDR3 bases: TGTGCCAGCAGTTACCCGGGACAGTTCGATGAGCAGTTCTTC.

There are many counts of this clonotype. The chain has TRBV7-2 and TRBJ2-2; no clear D. This CDR3 region has 12 residues. Germline V gene data show CDR1 as SGHTA and CDR2 as FQGNSA. With 6 bases removed from V and 7 bases from J, the gap between germline ends came to 9 bases. CDR3 nucleotides: TGTGCCAGCAGGTCGGAACTCGGGGAGCTGTTTTTT. Translated, it gives CASRSELGELFF.